The rows below give T cell receptor beta chains drawn from one sample of a study of CXCR3-negative and CXCR3-positive naive CD8 T cells. One entry per CDR3 protein, without DNA, is what TCRdb gives after re-calling the 5' RACE reads. Its table lists around 90,000 distinct CDR3 sequences. Sequences were obtained from naive CXCR3- CD8+ T cells from blood. These receptors originate from a human donor in good health. Some clones in this sample may be carry-over from other donors' samples. Each CDR3 is given with its conserved first and last residue.

v_gene,j_gene,CDR3aa
TRBV5-1,TRBJ2-4,CASSWTSVDIQYF
TRBV21-1,TRBJ1-2,CASSKGGDHYGYTF
TRBV7-2,TRBJ2-5,CAWHGGTGGEKYF
TRBV20-1,TRBJ2-7,CSARDPLPTSGSSYEQYF
TRBV3-1,TRBJ2-3,CASTGGTDTQYF
TRBV9,TRBJ2-2,CASSWTALNTGELFF
TRBV6-2/TRBV6-3,TRBJ1-1,CASSLTPWTGAAMGTEAFF
TRBV19,TRBJ1-2,CASSRDRGAPGYGYTF
TRBV9,TRBJ2-1,CASSVEDRGWNDEQFF
TRBV18,TRBJ2-1,CASSPAGQAYNEQFF
TRBV5-1,TRBJ2-2,CASSSYGADGELFF
TRBV7-9,TRBJ2-7,CASSPTGGLSYEQYF
TRBV29-1,TRBJ2-3,CSGRGGAGDTDTQYF
TRBV5-5,TRBJ2-1,CASSLGFYNEQFF
TRBV7-8,TRBJ1-2,CASTLKPGQGASGYTF
TRBV28,TRBJ2-3,CASRSLRGHTDTQYF
TRBV12-3/TRBV12-4,TRBJ2-5,CASGRGGRMQETQYF
TRBV9,TRBJ2-3,CASSVFLRGGTDTQYF
TRBV20-1,TRBJ1-1,CSARDDFLGMNTEAFF
TRBV5-1,TRBJ2-7,CASRGLSGDSYEQYF
TRBV21-1,TRBJ1-5,CAVGDRDGRSNQPQHF
TRBV27,TRBJ1-3,CASSLTGFGNTIYF
TRBV5-4,TRBJ2-3,CASSFWSDTQYF
TRBV11-1,TRBJ2-6,CASSDGTGGANVLTF
TRBV28,TRBJ1-6,CASQKPGLNSGRNSPLHF
TRBV7-3,TRBJ2-2,CASSLVHTGELFF
TRBV12-3/TRBV12-4,TRBJ1-1,CASSRGQGLNTEAFF
TRBV29-1,TRBJ2-7,CSVETGQGTAYEQYF
TRBV3-1,TRBJ2-1,CASSQNGVSGRRYSYNEQFF
TRBV5-1,TRBJ2-1,CANSLPTSGGDEQFF
TRBV20-1,TRBJ2-3,CSARHSLFGSGKSTDTQYF